One and the same sample provided the 27 T cell receptor beta chains below, sequenced in a study of radiotherapy plus CTLA-4 blockade in lung cancer. Method: immunoSEQ multiplex PCR; TCRdb's copy keeps in-frame clones and lacks some. The sample has 65,000 to 90,000 clones; more than 75% are singletons. Sequences were derived from peripheral blood, sampled from a patient treated with radiotherapy plus ipilimumab. These receptors were collected from a human donor with non-small cell lung cancer who had stable disease on radiotherapy plus ipilimumab.

The gene calls are TRBV18 and TRBJ1-1, with D perhaps matching TRBD1 (5 bases). The CDR3 consists of 16 residues. Trimming stripped 3 bases from V and 1 base from J, with 15 bases between. Per germline, CDR1 KGHSH and CDR2 LQKENI. CDR3 DNA sequence: TGTGCCAGCTCACCCCTATCCGGACACCCGAACACTGAAGCTTTCTTT. Its protein is CASSPLSGHPNTEAFF.

J is TRBJ2-7 and V is TRBV28; D uncertain. The CDR3 is made up of 12 amino acids. Per the germline V gene, CDR1 is MDHEN and CDR2 is SYDVKM. Trimming pared 5 bases from V and 9 bases from J, leaving 14 bases between. The CDR3 loop is CASSPPFATQYF. The CDR3 DNA follows: TGTGCCAGCAGTCCCCCTTTTGCGACGCAGTACTTC.

The V and J genes are TRBV13 and TRBJ2-7; TRBD2 agrees at 12 bases. The CDR3 loop spans 16 amino acids. The germline gives CDR1 PRHDT, CDR2 FYEKMQ (reference sequence). The V gene end was trimmed by 3 bases and the J gene end by 0 bases; junction bases not matched to a gene: 3. Here the CDR3 reads CASSFRTSGTSYEQYF. The CDR3 DNA sequence: TGTGCCAGCAGCTTTCGGACTAGCGGGACCTCCTACGAGCAGTACTTC.

The CDR3 nucleotides are TGTGCCAGCAAGGTCACAGGCCGCTACGAGCAGTACTTC. Residues: CASKVTGRYEQYF. The chain couples TRBV28 to TRBJ2-7; possibly TRBD1 for D (5 bases). The V and J ends lost 7 bases and 3 bases respectively, with 13 bases between them. The germline gives CDR1 MDHEN, CDR2 SYDVKM. The CDR3 loop spans 13 amino acids.

The chain recombines TRBV9 with TRBJ2-3, with 8 bases matching TRBD2. Germline V gene data show CDR1 as SGDLS and CDR2 as YYNGEE. With 4 bases clipped from V and 0 bases from J, the junction kept 16 bases outside the gene matches. CDR3 length: 19 residues. The DNA for the CDR3 is TGTGCCAGCAGCCCCGGTTGGGGACGGACTAGCACTAGCACAGATACGCAGTATTTT. Its protein product is CASSPGWGRTSTSTDTQYF.

This chain links TRBV5-1 with TRBJ2-6; 10 nucleotides match TRBD2. The CDR3 spans 19 residues. V shed 6 bases and J 2 bases; nucleotides not matched to a gene: 14. Germline lookup yields CDR1 SGHRS and CDR2 YFSETQ. CDR3 sequence reads: CASTQGAGGPSPGANVLTF. The DNA of the CDR3 is TGCGCCAGCACCCAGGGAGCGGGAGGGCCCAGTCCTGGGGCCAACGTCCTGACTTTC. Variable domain in full (rest from reference TRBV5-1 and TRBJ2-6): KAGVTQTPRYLIKTRGQQVTLSCSPISGHRSVSWYQQTPGQGLQFLFEYFSETQRNKGNFPGRFSGRQFSNSRSEMNVSTLELGDSALYLCASTQGAGGPSPGANVLTFGAGSRLTVL.

The V and J genes are TRBV9 and TRBJ1-6, with 10 bases identical to TRBD1. V gave up 4 bases and J gave up 6 bases; unmatched junction bases: 4. The CDR3 spans 15 residues. Germline loops: CDR1 SGDLS, CDR2 YYNGEE. The CDR3 bases are TGTGCCAGCAGCCCGACAGGGGGCGGTAATTCACCCCTCCACTTT. Its translation: CASSPTGGGNSPLHF. Looking up the rest from reference TRBV9 and TRBJ1-6 gives the full variable domain: DSGVTQTPKHLITATGQRVTLRCSPRSGDLSVYWYQQSLDQGLQFLIQYYNGEERAKGNILERFSAQQFPDLHSELNLSSLELGDSALYFCASSPTGGGNSPLHFGNGTRLTVT.

The chain employs TRBV25-1 and TRBJ1-3; no clear D. Germline lookup yields CDR1 MGHDK and CDR2 SYGVNS. The ends were cut back, 9 bases at V and 0 bases at J, with 6 bases in the middle. This CDR3 is built from 12 residues. The CDR3, as DNA: TGTGCCAGTGAATCCTCTGGAAACACCATATATTTT. Protein sequence: CASESSGNTIYF.

This sequence joins TRBV7-9 and TRBJ1-1; the match to TRBD1 covers 8 bases. Per germline, CDR1 SEHNR and CDR2 FQNEAQ (reference sequence). The V segment lost 6 bases and the J segment 11 bases; nucleotides outside the gene matches: 8. The CDR3 is 12 amino acids. The CDR3 is CASREQGVEAFF. The DNA of the CDR3 is TGTGCCAGCAGAGAACAGGGGGTTGAGGCTTTCTTT.

The gene calls are TRBV30 and TRBJ2-7; 11 bases are a match to TRBD2. This CDR3 is 16 amino acids long. The germline V gene encodes CDR1 GTSNPN and CDR2 SVGIG (reference sequence). V was pared by 3 bases and J by 0 bases, with 7 bases of the junction left unmatched. CDR3 DNA sequence: TGTGCCTGGAGAGAGGGGACTAGCGGTTCCTCCTACGAGCAGTACTTC. It yields the protein CAWREGTSGSSYEQYF.

This clone was recorded a few times. CDR3 protein: CASRRLDPSEQFF. CDR3 sequence (DNA): TGCGCCAGCAGACGACTAGATCCCAGTGAGCAGTTCTTC. The chain combines TRBV10-2 with TRBJ2-1, with D possibly matching TRBD2 (6 bases). The germline V gene encodes CDR1 WSHSY and CDR2 SAAADI. Between the trimmed V and J ends, which lost 6 bases and 9 bases, there was a span of 15 bases. CDR3 length: 13 residues.

The chain uses TRBV27 and TRBJ2-1; D remains ambiguous. V was pared by 4 bases and J by 9 bases, with 16 bases between. This CDR3 is 14 amino acids long. The V gene's germline CDR1 is MNHEY and CDR2 SMNVEV (reference sequence). The CDR3 DNA follows: TGTGCCAGCAGTTCCGGACCGGAAACCAGTGAGCAGTTCTTC. Residues: CASSSGPETSEQFF.

The rearrangement links TRBV7-3 to TRBJ2-5, with D maybe TRBD2 (6 bases). The germline V and J ends were trimmed by 1 base and 3 bases, with 6 bases remaining between them. The CDR3 is 13 amino acids. From germline, CDR1 is SGHTA and CDR2 FQGTGA. CDR3 nucleotides: TGTGCCAGCAGCTTAAGACTAGAAGAGACCCAGTACTTC. Its translation is CASSLRLEETQYF.

This clone was seen a few times. The chain joins TRBV7-2 to TRBJ1-2; D might be TRBD1 (5 bases). The germline V and J ends were trimmed by 3 bases and 3 bases, with 8 bases remaining between them. The germline CDR1 and CDR2 sequences are SGHTA and FQGNSA. The CDR3 loop spans 13 amino acids. This chain's CDR3 is CASSLTADYGYTF. CDR3 bases: TGTGCCAGCAGCTTGACAGCGGACTATGGCTACACCTTC.

V usage is TRBV28 and J usage is TRBJ1-4; TRBD1 agrees at 7 bases. Germline loops: CDR1 MDHEN, CDR2 SYDVKM. Unmatched junction bases numbered 8, after V lost 6 bases and J lost 7 bases. CDR3 length: 14 amino acids. CDR3: CASSPPGGAEKLFF. The DNA of the CDR3 is TGTGCCAGCAGCCCCCCAGGGGGGGCTGAAAAACTGTTTTTT.

The chain has TRBV19 and TRBJ2-2; 8 nucleotides align to TRBD1. The length of the CDR3 is 15 residues. Germline trimming cut 5 bases from V and 3 bases from J; bases unmatched to any gene: 5. In germline, CDR1 is LNHDA, CDR2 SQIVND (reference sequence). CDR3 DNA sequence: TGTGCCAGTAGTCCAGGGACAGGTCACACCGGGGAGCTGTTTTTT. Residues: CASSPGTGHTGELFF.

The chain has TRBV19 and TRBJ1-4; D not resolved. The germline V and J ends were trimmed by 0 bases and 3 bases, with 8 bases remaining between them. The CDR3 spans 15 residues. Germline CDR1 LNHDA, CDR2 SQIVND (reference sequence). The CDR3 bases are TGTGCCAGTAGTATAGACGGCCCCCCTAATGAAAAACTGTTTTTT. It codes for CASSIDGPPNEKLFF.

The gene calls are TRBV6-1 and TRBJ2-3, with a possible D match to TRBD1 (6 bases). With 6 bases removed from V and 2 bases from J, the gap between germline ends came to 12 bases. The CDR3 has 14 residues. CDR1 MNHNS and CDR2 SASEGT come from the germline V gene. The chain's CDR3 is CASRLQGSTDTQYF. The CDR3 coding sequence is TGTGCCAGCAGGTTACAGGGATCCACAGATACGCAGTATTTT.

The V gene is TRBV28, the J gene TRBJ1-5, with 8 bases identical to TRBD1. Germline V gene sequence: CDR1 MDHEN, CDR2 SYDVKM. V shed 4 bases, J shed 0 bases, and the junction held 8 bases outside the gene matches. CDR3 length equals 17 residues. CDR3 amino acids: CASSSWTGRHSNQPQHF. CDR3 sequence (DNA): TGTGCCAGCAGTTCGTGGACAGGGCGACATAGCAATCAGCCCCAGCATTTT.

The rearrangement uses TRBV10-1 and TRBJ2-1; no definite D call. With 3 bases removed from V and 0 bases from J, the gap between germline ends came to 6 bases. CDR1 and CDR2 (germline): WNHNN, SYGVQD (reference sequence). CDR3 length equals 14 residues. CDR3 loop: CASSETSSYNEQFF. In DNA, the CDR3 is TGCGCCAGCAGTGAAACCAGCTCCTACAATGAGCAGTTCTTC.

The chain recombines TRBV5-6 with TRBJ1-1; 8 nucleotides align to TRBD1. The CDR3 has 13 residues. Germline values: CDR1 SGHDT, CDR2 YYEEEE. The ends lost 1 base at V and 12 bases at J; junction bases unmatched: 8. The CDR3: CASSLRQGMFPFF. The CDR3 DNA reads TGTGCCAGCAGCTTGCGACAGGGGATGTTTCCTTTCTTT.

The chain combines TRBV11-3 with TRBJ2-7; 9 bases line up with TRBD1. V lost 5 bases and J lost 4; bases outside the gene matches: 9. There are 15 residues in the CDR3. The germline CDR1 and CDR2 sequences are SGHNT and YENEEA. CDR3 protein: CASSPTGTGSYEQYF. The CDR3 nucleotides are TGTGCCAGCAGCCCGACCGGGACAGGGTCTTACGAGCAGTACTTC.

This chain uses TRBV29-1 with TRBJ2-7; tentatively, D is TRBD1 or TRBD2 (5 bases each). The V and J ends lost 5 bases and 0 bases respectively, with 20 bases between them. CDR3 size: 16 residues. CDR1 and CDR2 from the germline V gene are SQVTM and ANQGSEA. DNA for the CDR3: TGCAGCGTTTTTCTAGGCACGGGGCCTAGCTCCTACGAGCAGTACTTC. Translating gives CSVFLGTGPSSYEQYF.

The genes are TRBV7-8 and TRBJ2-2; 11 nucleotides agree with TRBD2. Losses at the gene ends were 4 bases for V and 2 bases for J; bases not matched to a gene: 3. Germline V gives CDR1 SGHVS, CDR2 FQNEAQ. This CDR3 spans 16 amino acids. CDR3 sequence: CASSWGLAVNTGELFF. CDR3 coding DNA: TGTGCCAGCAGCTGGGGACTAGCGGTTAACACCGGGGAGCTGTTTTTT.

The J gene is TRBJ2-1, the V gene TRBV29-1; 8 nucleotides align to TRBD2. J gave up 12 bases and V 7 bases, and 17 bases lay outside the gene matches. The CDR3 contains 14 residues. Germline V gene sequence: CDR1 SQVTM, CDR2 ANQGSEA. The CDR3 coding sequence is TGCAGCGCCTACCGGGGGGGTGCGGCCGCAGGGCAGTTCTTC. It specifies CSAYRGGAAAGQFF.

J is TRBJ1-5 and V is TRBV10-3; weak D call: TRBD1 (6 bases). Germline V gives CDR1 ENHRY, CDR2 SYGVKD. CDR3 length equals 14 residues. The V gene lost 4 bases and the J gene lost 8 bases, with 15 bases spanning the gap. Here the CDR3 DNA reads TGTGCCATCAGTGCTGACAGGTCTGGTAAGCCCCAGCATTTT. Its translation: CAISADRSGKPQHF.

The V and J genes are TRBV6-4 and TRBJ1-5; D gene ambiguous. Germline V gene sequence: CDR1 MRHNA, CDR2 SNTAGT. The CDR3 sequence is 13 residues long. Trimming stripped 6 bases from V and 3 bases from J, with 9 bases between. The CDR3 is CASSRGFNQPQHF. CDR3 DNA sequence: TGTGCCAGCAGCCGGGGATTCAATCAGCCCCAGCATTTT.